Sequencing of this T cell receptor (beta chain) was carried out in a study of primary melanoma T cells and metastatic recurrence. Regarding the study as a whole: Adding T-cell fraction to thickness reportedly best improved survival prediction. A tumor T-cell fraction above 20% appeared protective. Suggested, not shown: primary melanomas can contain effective antitumor T cells.

The CDR3 runs 15 residues. After removal of 4 bases from V and 4 bases from J, the junction contained 8 bases not matched to a gene. Assay used: immunoSEQ multiplex PCR; TCRdb lists only in-frame clones, some missing. Its listing shows around 100 clones. With regard to this clone: Its antigen is unknown.

Input material: melanoma tumor tissue. The sequence was collected from a human donor with melanoma. The chain has TRBV7-1 and TRBJ1-1; TRBD1 aligns across 8 bases. TRBV7-1 has ORF status, its function being uncertain. The CDR3 here is CASSLTTGGTTEAFF. In DNA, the CDR3 is TGTGCCAGCAGCTTAACCACAGGGGGTACCACTGAAGCTTTCTTT.